Listed here are 31 T cell receptor beta chains from one sample, sequenced in a study of blood T cell repertoires in COVID-19 (dated by TCRdb to about 2020). To prepare the library, the immunoSEQ multiplex PCR assay was applied. The table was pulled from immuneACCESS by TCRdb, which kept in-frame rearrangements only. Such tables lose some clones; where checked, under half of the loss comes from unresolved V genes, and the rest has no known cause. Counted in this sample were about 270,000 clones; approximately 91% of them appeared once. Jointly, the top ten make up approximately 1% of the sample. The sample comprised PBMCs or T cells enriched from blood (not recorded which). These receptors came from a woman in her twenties or thirties who had recovered from COVID-19.

The chain uses TRBV24-1 and TRBJ1-1; D call uncertain. V was shortened by 9 bases and J by 9 bases, with 10 bases between the two germline ends. The CDR3 runs to 10 residues. The V gene's germline CDR1 is KGHDR and CDR2 SFDVKD. CDR3 protein: CATSTLKAFF. The CDR3 nucleotides are TGTGCCACCTCTACCCTCAAAGCTTTCTTT.

The chain recombines TRBV7-9 with TRBJ2-3; 10 bases are a match to TRBD2. V shed 3 bases and J 3 bases; nucleotides not matched to a gene: 9. Germline CDR1 SEHNR, CDR2 FQNEAQ (reference sequence). The CDR3 runs 17 residues. Written as DNA, the CDR3 is TGTGCCAGCAGCTTTCTAACTAGCGGGATCCGAACAGATACGCAGTATTTT. Its translation: CASSFLTSGIRTDTQYF. Full variable domain (rest looked up from reference TRBV7-9 and TRBJ2-3): DTGVSQNPRHKITKRGQNVTFRCDPISEHNRLYWYRQTLGQGPEFLTYFQNEAQLEKSRLLSDRFSAERPKGSFSTLEIQRTEQGDSAMYLCASSFLTSGIRTDTQYFGPGTRLTVL.

The V gene is TRBV27, the J gene TRBJ2-7; 10 nucleotides align to TRBD1. The length of the CDR3 is 14 residues. Germline trimming cut 6 bases from V and 3 bases from J; bases unmatched to any gene: 5. Germline-derived CDR1 and CDR2 are MNHEY and SMNVEV (reference sequence). CDR3 nucleotides: TGTGCCAGCAGGCGACAGGGGGCAGGCTACGAGCAGTACTTC. It translates to CASRRQGAGYEQYF.

The chain joins TRBV4-1 to TRBJ2-3; 15 nucleotides line up with TRBD2. V shed 0 bases, J shed 1 base, and the junction held 8 bases outside the gene matches. The CDR3 is 20 residues long. Germline-derived CDR1 and CDR2 are MGHRA and YSYEKL. The CDR3 DNA reads as TGCGCCAGCAGCCAAGATTACCGGACTAGCGGGAGGGGGGGCACAGATACGCAGTATTTT. As protein: CASSQDYRTSGRGGTDTQYF.

The chain recombines TRBV10-3 with TRBJ1-1; D may be TRBD1 (5 bases). The ends were cut back, 2 bases at V and 6 bases at J, with 13 bases in the middle. The CDR3 is 14 amino acids. Per germline, CDR1 ENHRY and CDR2 SYGVKD. The CDR3 DNA is TGTGCCATCAGTGAGGGGACTCCCCGGGCTGAAGCTTTCTTT. Translating it yields CAISEGTPRAEAFF.

J is TRBJ2-1 and V is TRBV7-6; unclear D gene. Trimming pared 1 base from V and 9 bases from J, leaving 7 bases between. This CDR3 region has 12 residues. Germline values: CDR1 SGHVS, CDR2 FNYEAQ. The chain's CDR3 is CASSLVAPEQFF. Written as DNA, the CDR3 is TGTGCCAGCAGCTTAGTAGCACCTGAGCAGTTCTTC.

The chain employs TRBV5-6 and TRBJ2-1, with TRBD2 matching over 9 bases. With 6 bases clipped from V and 5 bases from J, the junction kept 15 bases outside the gene matches. Per germline, CDR1 SGHDT and CDR2 YYEEEE. The length of the CDR3 is 17 residues. The CDR3 loop reads CASTPGVAGDQDNEQFF. The CDR3 DNA reads TGTGCCAGCACCCCAGGGGTAGCGGGAGATCAGGACAATGAGCAGTTCTTC. Full variable domain (missing parts from reference TRBV5-6 and TRBJ2-1): DAGVTQSPTHLIKTRGQQVTLRCSPKSGHDTVSWYQQALGQGPQFIFQYYEEEERQRGNFPDRFSGHQFPNYSSELNVNALLLGDSALYLCASTPGVAGDQDNEQFFGPGTRLTVL.

The chain couples TRBV24-1 to TRBJ1-2; D perhaps matches TRBD1 (6 bases). This CDR3 has 12 residues. The germline V gene has CDR1 KGHDR and CDR2 SFDVKD. V was pared by 7 bases and J by 5 bases, with 10 bases between. DNA of the CDR3: TGTGCCACCAGACAGGGAGGGTATGGCTACACCTTC. It encodes CATRQGGYGYTF.

The rearrangement links TRBV6-5 to TRBJ1-1; TRBD1 is a possible D gene (6 bases). Germline V gene lookup returns CDR1 MNHEY and CDR2 SVGAGI. The CDR3 covers 14 residues. V was clipped by 2 bases and J by 4 bases, with 11 bases between them. CDR3 sequence (DNA): TGTGCCAGCAGTTACCGCCCAGGGGCCACTGAAGCTTTCTTT. This codes for CASSYRPGATEAFF.

The V and J genes are TRBV5-4 and TRBJ2-7; tentative D call: TRBD1 (5 bases). Germline lookup yields CDR1 SGHNT and CDR2 YYREEE (reference sequence). CDR3 length: 15 residues. V was cut by 4 bases and J by 0 bases, with 14 bases left in between. The CDR3 nucleotides read TGTGCCAGCAGCCCGGTGGCAGGGCGCTCCTACGAGCAGTACTTC. This gives the protein CASSPVAGRSYEQYF.

The V call is TRBV19, the J call TRBJ2-1, with D perhaps matching TRBD1 (7 bases). With 8 bases removed from V and 9 bases from J, the gap between germline ends came to 17 bases. This CDR3 spans 13 amino acids. CDR1 and CDR2 (germline): LNHDA, SQIVND (reference sequence). The CDR3 loop is CASGGTAQTEQFF. The CDR3 DNA sequence: TGTGCCAGTGGCGGGACAGCACAAACTGAGCAGTTCTTC.

This chain joins TRBV7-6 and TRBJ2-5; tentatively, D is TRBD2 (6 bases). Germline V gene data show CDR1 as SGHVS and CDR2 as FNYEAQ. This CDR3 is built from 16 residues. Trimming removed 3 bases at V and 4 bases at J, with 18 bases between. This chain's CDR3 is CASSFSPGRDGETQYF. In DNA, the CDR3 is TGTGCCAGCAGCTTTAGCCCGGGGCGGGATGGAGAGACCCAGTACTTC.

The CDR3 DNA reads as TGCGCCAGCAGCCCCGGGGGGTGGGGCTACACCTTC. Translated, it gives CASSPGGWGYTF. The V gene is TRBV5-1, the J gene TRBJ1-2, with D maybe TRBD1 (5 bases). Trimming removed 4 bases at V and 8 bases at J, with 12 bases between. In germline, CDR1 is SGHRS, CDR2 YFSETQ. This CDR3 is 12 amino acids long.

The chain combines TRBV4-1 with TRBJ2-7; D remains unclear. Trimming shortened V by 4 bases and J by 2 bases, and 15 bases separated the two germline ends. Germline V CDR1 and CDR2: MGHRA, YSYEKL. The CDR3 is made up of 15 amino acids. As DNA, the CDR3 is TGCGCCAGCAGCCCGACGCTGGCAGGAACCTACGAGCAGTACTTC. Encoded protein: CASSPTLAGTYEQYF.

The chain uses TRBV28 and TRBJ2-3; a weak D match, TRBD2 (7 bases). Germline V gene lookup returns CDR1 MDHEN and CDR2 SYDVKM. The CDR3 totals 15 residues. V was clipped by 5 bases and J by 0 bases, with 12 bases between them. The CDR3 protein is CASSEGGASTDTQYF. CDR3 nucleotides: TGTGCCAGCAGTGAGGGGGGGGCGAGCACAGATACGCAGTATTTT.

The V and J genes are TRBV28 and TRBJ2-5; 9 bases agree with TRBD1. After removal of 6 bases from V and 5 bases from J, the junction contained 10 bases not matched to a gene. The CDR3 is 15 amino acids. CDR1 is MDHEN, CDR2 SYDVKM, per germline. CDR3 loop: CASSPQGARAETQYF. The CDR3 bases are TGTGCCAGCAGCCCACAGGGGGCGCGGGCCGAGACCCAGTACTTC.

This chain connects TRBV9 to TRBJ2-7, with a tentative D call TRBD2 (6 bases). Germline loops: CDR1 SGDLS, CDR2 YYNGEE. The V end was cut by 4 bases, the J end by 2 bases, with 19 bases between. This CDR3 contains 16 residues. CDR3 nucleotides: TGTGCCAGCAGCAGATTCGGGACTCTTAAAACCTACGAGCAGTACTTC. Residues: CASSRFGTLKTYEQYF.

This clone was seen once. The V call is TRBV29-1, the J call TRBJ1-4; possibly TRBD1 for D (6 bases). V was pared by 7 bases and J by 8 bases, with 17 bases between. The V gene's germline CDR1 is SQVTM and CDR2 ANQGSEA. CDR3 length: 13 residues. CDR3 nucleotides: TGCAGCGCCGAGGGGGGGGAGAGAGAAAAACTGTTTTTT. Residues: CSAEGGEREKLFF. The full variable domain, its missing parts supplied by reference TRBV29-1 and TRBJ1-4, is SAVISQKPSRDICQRGTSLTIQCQVDSQVTMMFWYRQQPGQSLTLIATANQGSEATYESGFVIDKFPISRPNLTFSTLTVSNMSPEDSSIYLCSAEGGEREKLFFGSGTQLSVL.

This chain connects TRBV5-3 to TRBJ2-5; D is unclear. TRBV5-3 is labeled an ORF, and its function is uncertain. Trimming removed 1 base at V and 4 bases at J, with 8 bases between. The CDR3 runs to 13 residues. CDR3 loop: CARSLPQIETQYF. The DNA of the CDR3 is TGTGCCAGAAGCTTGCCCCAAATAGAGACCCAGTACTTC.

The V gene is TRBV2, the J gene TRBJ1-1; maybe TRBD1 (5 bases). Between the trimmed V and J ends, which lost 2 bases and 0 bases, there was a span of 13 bases. The germline gives CDR1 SNHLY, CDR2 FYNNEI. The CDR3 loop spans 16 amino acids. The CDR3: CASSEQGGGVNTEAFF. CDR3 nucleotides: TGTGCCAGCAGTGAACAGGGTGGAGGGGTGAACACTGAAGCTTTCTTT.

The chain uses TRBV5-1 and TRBJ1-3; perhaps TRBD1 as D (6 bases). This CDR3 is built from 18 residues. V dropped 1 base and J dropped 0 bases, with 17 bases sitting between them. Per germline, CDR1 SGHRS and CDR2 YFSETQ. The chain's CDR3 is CASSLWQLTGTSGNTIYF. The CDR3 coding sequence is TGCGCCAGCAGCTTGTGGCAGCTGACAGGTACCTCTGGAAACACCATATATTTT.

The V gene is TRBV10-2, the J gene TRBJ1-6, with 7 nucleotides matching TRBD1. V gave up 5 bases and J gave up 0 bases; unmatched junction bases: 7. The CDR3 consists of 17 residues. In germline, CDR1 is WSHSY, CDR2 SAAADI. Written as DNA, the CDR3 is TGCGCCAGCAGTCGAGGGACAGTCGGCTCCTATAATTCACCCCTCCACTTT. Residues: CASSRGTVGSYNSPLHF.

This clone was seen once. The chain employs TRBV7-9 and TRBJ2-3; D is perhaps TRBD1 (6 bases). Germline CDR1 SEHNR, CDR2 FQNEAQ (reference sequence). V was clipped by 5 bases and J by 2 bases, with 23 bases between them. The CDR3 runs 18 residues. The DNA for the CDR3 is TGTGCCAGCAGCCCCCGTGCATCACAGGGCCGACTCACAGATACGCAGTATTTT. This gives the protein CASSPRASQGRLTDTQYF.

The chain links TRBV19 to TRBJ2-1; a weak D match, TRBD1 (5 bases). The CDR3 loop spans 16 amino acids. Germline V lookup: CDR1 LNHDA, CDR2 SQIVND (reference sequence). The V end lost 5 bases, the J end lost 4 bases, and 18 bases lay between the germline ends. For the CDR3, the DNA is TGTGCCAGTAGTCCTTCGGCCATACAGGATTACAATGAGCAGTTCTTC. Amino acids: CASSPSAIQDYNEQFF.

The V gene is TRBV6-6, the J gene TRBJ2-1; D perhaps matches TRBD1 (5 bases). Per the germline V gene, CDR1 is MNHNY and CDR2 is SVGAGI (reference sequence). The CDR3 covers 12 residues. Deletions cut 4 bases from V and 15 bases from J, with 16 bases between. CDR3 residues: CASSFIRTNLFF. Here the CDR3 DNA reads TGTGCCAGCAGTTTTATTCGGACAAATCTGTTCTTC.

The chain employs TRBV12-3 or TRBV12-4 and TRBJ1-2; D is uncertain. V dropped 3 bases and J dropped 7 bases, with 9 bases sitting between them. This CDR3 is 12 amino acids long. Here the CDR3 DNA reads TGTGCCAGCAGTTTTCCGAACGGTGGCTACACCTTC. This codes for CASSFPNGGYTF.

This clone was detected a few times. V is TRBV9 and J is TRBJ2-7; TRBD2 agrees at 10 bases. Germline V gives CDR1 SGDLS, CDR2 YYNGEE. The CDR3 has 15 residues. V lost 4 bases to trimming and J lost 3 bases; unmatched junction nucleotides: 7. CDR3 DNA sequence: TGTGCCAGCAGCCCGGGTGGACTAGCGGTCTACGAGCAGTACTTC. Residues: CASSPGGLAVYEQYF.

Here the CDR3 reads CSAGRPRAQYF. DNA of the CDR3: TGCAGTGCCGGTAGACCCCGGGCGCAGTATTTT. The V gene is TRBV20-1, the J gene TRBJ2-3, with no clear D. The CDR3 has 11 amino acids. With 6 bases removed from V and 10 bases from J, the gap between germline ends came to 14 bases. The germline CDR1 and CDR2 sequences are DFQATT and SNEGSKA (reference sequence).

This chain connects TRBV5-4 to TRBJ2-1, with TRBD2 as a possible D gene (5 bases). Looked up from germline, CDR1 is SGHNT and CDR2 is YYREEE (reference sequence). CDR3 length equals 13 residues. V dropped 1 base and J dropped 8 bases, with 10 bases sitting between them. The CDR3 sequence: CASSLSSIDEQFF. The CDR3 DNA follows: TGTGCCAGCAGCTTGTCTAGCATTGATGAGCAGTTCTTC. Supplemented by reference TRBV5-4 and TRBJ2-1, the full variable domain reads ETGVTQSPTHLIKTRGQQVTLRCSSQSGHNTVSWYQQALGQGPQFIFQYYREEENGRGNFPPRFSGLQFPNYSSELNVNALELDDSALYLCASSLSSIDEQFFGPGTRLTVL.

The rearrangement uses TRBV4-1 and TRBJ2-3; 8 bases align to TRBD2. Germline CDR1 MGHRA, CDR2 YSYEKL. The V gene end was trimmed by 0 bases and the J gene end by 14 bases; junction bases not matched to a gene: 10. This CDR3 has 14 residues. The DNA for the CDR3 is TGCGCCAGCAGCCAAGAGCTCCCCGGGACTAGGCGGTATTTT. Its protein is CASSQELPGTRRYF.

The chain links TRBV9 to TRBJ2-7, with D possibly matching TRBD1 (5 bases). With 0 bases removed from V and 1 base from J, the gap between germline ends came to 8 bases. Germline V gene sequence: CDR1 SGDLS, CDR2 YYNGEE. The CDR3 sequence is 14 residues long. CDR3: CASSVDGASYEQYF. CDR3 bases: TGTGCCAGCAGCGTAGATGGGGCGTCCTACGAGCAGTACTTC. The entire variable domain, with the rest obtained from reference TRBV9 and TRBJ2-7, is as follows: DSGVTQTPKHLITATGQRVTLRCSPRSGDLSVYWYQQSLDQGLQFLIQYYNGEERAKGNILERFSAQQFPDLHSELNLSSLELGDSALYFCASSVDGASYEQYFGPGTRLTVT.